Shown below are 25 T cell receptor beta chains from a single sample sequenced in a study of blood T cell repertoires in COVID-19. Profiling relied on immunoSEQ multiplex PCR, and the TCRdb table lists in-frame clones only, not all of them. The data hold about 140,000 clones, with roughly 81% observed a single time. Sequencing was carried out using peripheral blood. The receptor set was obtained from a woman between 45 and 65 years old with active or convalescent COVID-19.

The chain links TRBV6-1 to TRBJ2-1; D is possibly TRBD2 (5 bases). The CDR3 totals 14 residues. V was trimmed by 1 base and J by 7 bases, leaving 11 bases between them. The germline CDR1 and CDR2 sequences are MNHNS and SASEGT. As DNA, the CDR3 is TGTGCCAGCAGTGAAGGGGGAGTAAGGAATGAGCAGTTCTTC. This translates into CASSEGGVRNEQFF.

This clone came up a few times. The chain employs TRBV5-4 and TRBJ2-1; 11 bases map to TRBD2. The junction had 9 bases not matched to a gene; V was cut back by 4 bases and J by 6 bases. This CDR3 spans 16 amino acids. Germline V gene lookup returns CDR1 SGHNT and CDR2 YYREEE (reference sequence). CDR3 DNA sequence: TGTGCCAGCAGCCCACCCCCTAGCGGGAGGCCCAATGAGCAGTTCTTC. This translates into CASSPPPSGRPNEQFF. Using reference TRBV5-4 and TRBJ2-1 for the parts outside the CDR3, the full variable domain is ETGVTQSPTHLIKTRGQQVTLRCSSQSGHNTVSWYQQALGQGPQFIFQYYREEENGRGNFPPRFSGLQFPNYSSELNVNALELDDSALYLCASSPPPSGRPNEQFFGPGTRLTVL.

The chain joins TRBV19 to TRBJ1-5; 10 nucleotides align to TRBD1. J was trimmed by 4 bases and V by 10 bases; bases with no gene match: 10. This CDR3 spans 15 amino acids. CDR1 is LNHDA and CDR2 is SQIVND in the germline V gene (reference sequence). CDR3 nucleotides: TGTGCCACTGAAAAGACAGGGGGCAGGAATCAGCCCCAGCATTTT. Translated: CATEKTGGRNQPQHF.

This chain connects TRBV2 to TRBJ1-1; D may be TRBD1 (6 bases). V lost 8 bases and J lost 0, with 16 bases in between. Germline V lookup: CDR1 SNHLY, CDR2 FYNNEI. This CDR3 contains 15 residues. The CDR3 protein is CASVLGTTMNTEAFF. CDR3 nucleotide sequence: TGTGCCAGCGTGCTGGGGACAACCATGAACACTGAAGCTTTCTTT.

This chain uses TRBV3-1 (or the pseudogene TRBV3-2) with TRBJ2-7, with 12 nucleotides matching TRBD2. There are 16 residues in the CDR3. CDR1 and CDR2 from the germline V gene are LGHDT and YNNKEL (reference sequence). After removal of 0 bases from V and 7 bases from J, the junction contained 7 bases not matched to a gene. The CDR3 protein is CASSQDQASGRVEQYF. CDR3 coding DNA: TGTGCCAGCAGCCAAGATCAGGCTAGCGGGAGGGTTGAGCAGTACTTC.

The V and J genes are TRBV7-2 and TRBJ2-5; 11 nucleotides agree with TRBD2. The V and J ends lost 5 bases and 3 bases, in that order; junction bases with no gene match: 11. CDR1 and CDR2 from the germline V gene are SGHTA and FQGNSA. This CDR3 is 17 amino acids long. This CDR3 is CASSPRVGLAAKETQYF. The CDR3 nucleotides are TGTGCCAGCAGCCCCCGGGTGGGACTAGCGGCCAAAGAGACCCAGTACTTC.

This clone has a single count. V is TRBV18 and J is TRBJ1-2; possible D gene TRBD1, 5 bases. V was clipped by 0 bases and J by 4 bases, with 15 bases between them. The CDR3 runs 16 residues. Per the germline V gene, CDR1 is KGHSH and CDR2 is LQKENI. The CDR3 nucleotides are TGTGCCAGCTCACCACCGGTTGGCAGGGCTTCCTATGGCTACACCTTC. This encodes CASSPPVGRASYGYTF.

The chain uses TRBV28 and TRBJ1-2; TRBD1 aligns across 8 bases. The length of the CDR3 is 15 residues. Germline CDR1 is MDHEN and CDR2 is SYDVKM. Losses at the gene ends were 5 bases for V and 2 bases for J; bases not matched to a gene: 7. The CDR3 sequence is CASSNQGALNYGYTF. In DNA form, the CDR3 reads TGTGCCAGCAGTAATCAGGGGGCCCTAAACTATGGCTACACCTTC.

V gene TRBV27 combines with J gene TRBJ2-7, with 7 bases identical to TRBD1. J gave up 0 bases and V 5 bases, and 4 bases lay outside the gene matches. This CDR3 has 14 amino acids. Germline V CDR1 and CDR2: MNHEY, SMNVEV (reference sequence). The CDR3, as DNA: TGTGCCAGCAGTCCCAGGGGGAGCTCCTACGAGCAGTACTTC. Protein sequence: CASSPRGSSYEQYF.

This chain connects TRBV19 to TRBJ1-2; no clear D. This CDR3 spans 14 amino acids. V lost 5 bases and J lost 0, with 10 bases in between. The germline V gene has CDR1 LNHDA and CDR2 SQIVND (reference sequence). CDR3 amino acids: CASSELSSNYGYTF. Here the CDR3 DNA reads TGTGCCAGTAGTGAGCTATCATCTAACTATGGCTACACCTTC.

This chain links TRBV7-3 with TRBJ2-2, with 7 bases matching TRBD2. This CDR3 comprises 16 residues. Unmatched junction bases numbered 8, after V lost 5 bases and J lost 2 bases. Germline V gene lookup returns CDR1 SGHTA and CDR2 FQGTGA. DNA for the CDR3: TGTGCCAGCAGCCCACCGGGCGGGAGAAACACCGGGGAGCTGTTTTTT. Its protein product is CASSPPGGRNTGELFF.

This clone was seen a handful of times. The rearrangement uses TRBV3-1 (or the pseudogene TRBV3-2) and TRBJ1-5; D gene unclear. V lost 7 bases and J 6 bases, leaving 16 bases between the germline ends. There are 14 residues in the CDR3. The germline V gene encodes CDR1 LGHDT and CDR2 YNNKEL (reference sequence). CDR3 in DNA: TGTGCCAGCACCCCCTTACCCGGTAGTCAGCCCCAGCATTTT. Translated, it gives CASTPLPGSQPQHF.

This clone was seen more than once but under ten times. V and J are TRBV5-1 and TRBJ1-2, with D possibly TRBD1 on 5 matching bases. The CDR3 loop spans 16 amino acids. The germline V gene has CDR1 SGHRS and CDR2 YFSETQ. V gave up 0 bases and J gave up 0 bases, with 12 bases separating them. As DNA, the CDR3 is TGCGCCAGCAGCTTGGGACAGCCTACCGCTAACTATGGCTACACCTTC. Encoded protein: CASSLGQPTANYGYTF.

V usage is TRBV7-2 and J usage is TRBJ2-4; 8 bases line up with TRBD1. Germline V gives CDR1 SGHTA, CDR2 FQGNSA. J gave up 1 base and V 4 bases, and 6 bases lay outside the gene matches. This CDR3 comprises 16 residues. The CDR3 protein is CASSSQGVGAKNIQYF. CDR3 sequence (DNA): TGTGCCAGCAGCTCACAGGGGGTGGGTGCCAAAAACATTCAGTACTTC.

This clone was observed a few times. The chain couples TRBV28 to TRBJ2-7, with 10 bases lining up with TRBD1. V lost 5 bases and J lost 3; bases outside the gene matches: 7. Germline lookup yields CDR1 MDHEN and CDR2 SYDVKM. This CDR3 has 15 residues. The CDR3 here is CASSLSRTGGYEQYF. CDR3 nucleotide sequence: TGTGCCAGCAGTCTATCTAGGACAGGGGGCTACGAGCAGTACTTC.

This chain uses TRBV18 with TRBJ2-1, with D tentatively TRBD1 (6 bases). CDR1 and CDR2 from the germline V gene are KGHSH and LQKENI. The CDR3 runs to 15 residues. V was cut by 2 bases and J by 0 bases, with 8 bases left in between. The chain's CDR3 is CASSPGQSSYNEQFF. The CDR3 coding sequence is TGTGCCAGCTCACCAGGACAGAGCTCCTACAATGAGCAGTTCTTC. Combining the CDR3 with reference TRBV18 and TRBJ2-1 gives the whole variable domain NAGVMQNPRHLVRRRGQEARLRCSPMKGHSHVYWYRQLPEEGLKFMVYLQKENIIDESGMPKERFSAEFPKEGPSILRIQQVVRGDSAAYFCASSPGQSSYNEQFFGPGTRLTVL.

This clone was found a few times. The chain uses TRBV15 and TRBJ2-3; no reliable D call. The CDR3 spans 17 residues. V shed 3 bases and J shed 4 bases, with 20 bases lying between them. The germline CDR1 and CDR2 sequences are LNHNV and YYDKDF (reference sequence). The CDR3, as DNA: TGTGCCACCAGCAGTCCGACCGACCTAAAAGAGGCAGATACGCAGTATTTT. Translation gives CATSSPTDLKEADTQYF.

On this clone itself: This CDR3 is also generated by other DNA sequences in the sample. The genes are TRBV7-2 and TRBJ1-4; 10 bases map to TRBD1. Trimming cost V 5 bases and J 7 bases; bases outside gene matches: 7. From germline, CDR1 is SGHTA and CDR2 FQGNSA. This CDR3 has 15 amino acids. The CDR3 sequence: CASSPRDRGFEKLFF. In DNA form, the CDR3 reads TGTGCCAGCAGCCCGCGGGACAGGGGTTTTGAAAAACTGTTTTTT.

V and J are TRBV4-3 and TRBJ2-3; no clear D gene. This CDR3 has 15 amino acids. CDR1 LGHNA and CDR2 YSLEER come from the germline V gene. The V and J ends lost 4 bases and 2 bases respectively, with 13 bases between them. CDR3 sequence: CASSLEARNTDTQYF. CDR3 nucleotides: TGCGCCAGCAGCCTAGAAGCGAGGAACACAGATACGCAGTATTTT.

The chain's CDR3 is CASSLSRLAPIFYNEQFF. CDR3 nucleotide sequence: TGTGCCAGCAGCTTATCTCGACTAGCGCCGATTTTCTACAATGAGCAGTTCTTC. The genes are TRBV7-3 and TRBJ2-1; 8 bases align to TRBD2. Germline CDR1 and CDR2: SGHTA and FQGTGA. V lost 2 bases to trimming and J lost 3 bases; unmatched junction nucleotides: 12. This CDR3 is built from 18 residues.

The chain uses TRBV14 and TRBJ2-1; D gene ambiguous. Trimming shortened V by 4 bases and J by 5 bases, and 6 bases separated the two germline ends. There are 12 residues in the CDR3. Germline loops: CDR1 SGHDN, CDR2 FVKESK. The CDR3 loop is CASSPRHNEQFF. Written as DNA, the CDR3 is TGTGCCAGCAGCCCCCGTCACAATGAGCAGTTCTTC.

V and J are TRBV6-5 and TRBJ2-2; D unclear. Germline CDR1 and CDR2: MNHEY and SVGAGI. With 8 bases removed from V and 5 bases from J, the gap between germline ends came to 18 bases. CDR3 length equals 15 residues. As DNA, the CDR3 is TGTGCCAGCGTAGAAACCCTTTCTTGGACCGGGGAGCTGTTTTTT. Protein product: CASVETLSWTGELFF.

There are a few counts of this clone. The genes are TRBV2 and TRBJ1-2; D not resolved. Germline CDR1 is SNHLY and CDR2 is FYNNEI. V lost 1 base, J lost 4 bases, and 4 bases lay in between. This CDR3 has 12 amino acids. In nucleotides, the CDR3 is TGTGCCAGCAGTGAAGTCAGCTATGGCTACACCTTC. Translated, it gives CASSEVSYGYTF. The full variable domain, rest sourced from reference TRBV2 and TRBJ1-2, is EPEVTQTPSHQVTQMGQEVILRCVPISNHLYFYWYRQILGQKVEFLVSFYNNEISEKSEIFDDQFSVERPDGSNFTLKIRSTKLEDSAMYFCASSEVSYGYTFGSGTRLTVV.

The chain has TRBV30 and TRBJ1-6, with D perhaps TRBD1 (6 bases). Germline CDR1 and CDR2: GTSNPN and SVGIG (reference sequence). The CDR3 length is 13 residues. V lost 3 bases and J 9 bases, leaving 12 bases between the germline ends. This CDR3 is CAWRNRVASPLHF. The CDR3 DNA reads TGTGCCTGGAGAAACAGGGTTGCTTCACCCCTCCACTTT.

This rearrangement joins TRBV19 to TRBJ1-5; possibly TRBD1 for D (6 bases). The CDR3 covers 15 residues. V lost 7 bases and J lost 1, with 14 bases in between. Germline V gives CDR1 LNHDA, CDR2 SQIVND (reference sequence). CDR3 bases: TGTGCCAGTACTCAGGGGCGGTCGAGCAATCAGCCCCAGCATTTT. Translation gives CASTQGRSSNQPQHF.